This T cell receptor beta chain was identified during a study of blood T cell repertoires in COVID-19. In the original processing: Nucleated cell counts were estimated from reference gene primer amplification. Sequencing used immunoSEQ multiplex PCR; TCRdb keeps in-frame clones, though not all of them. The D gene and trimming were derived from the DNA, and the V and J assignments and clone size from that table. The table includes 190,000 or so clones, about nine tenths detected once. The CDR3 consists of 14 residues. Germline assignment: CDR1 LGHDT and CDR2 YNNKEL (reference sequence). V lost 11 bases to trimming and J lost 8 bases; unmatched junction nucleotides: 13.

V gene TRBV3-1 (or the pseudogene TRBV3-2) combines with J gene TRBJ2-1; TRBD2 aligns across 9 bases. The specimen sequenced was peripheral blood. The sequence came from a man aged 40-55 years with acute or convalescent COVID-19. CDR3 protein: CAAGRGGTSDEQFF. In DNA, the CDR3 is TGTGCCGCAGGGCGGGGGGGAACTTCGGATGAGCAGTTCTTC.